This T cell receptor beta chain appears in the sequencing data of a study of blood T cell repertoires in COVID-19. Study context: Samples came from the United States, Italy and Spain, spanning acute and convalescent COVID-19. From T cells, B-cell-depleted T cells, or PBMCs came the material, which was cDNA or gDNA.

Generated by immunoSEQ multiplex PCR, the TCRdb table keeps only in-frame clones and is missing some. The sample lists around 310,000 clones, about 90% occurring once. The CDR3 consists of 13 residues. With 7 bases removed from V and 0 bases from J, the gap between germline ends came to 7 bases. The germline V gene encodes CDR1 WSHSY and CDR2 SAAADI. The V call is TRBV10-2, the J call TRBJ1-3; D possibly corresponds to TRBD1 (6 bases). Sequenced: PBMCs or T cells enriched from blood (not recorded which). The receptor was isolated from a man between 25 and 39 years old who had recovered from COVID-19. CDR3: CASTDSSGNTIYF. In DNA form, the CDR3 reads TGCGCCAGCACGGACAGCTCTGGAAACACCATATATTTT.